What follows is one T cell receptor beta chain and its context. Its antigen remains unknown. This specimen belongs to a study of PD-1 blockade in classical Hodgkin lymphoma. Study-wide findings and caveats: Prior to therapy, complete responders displayed diversity much like that of newly diagnosed patients. Compared with healthy donors, newly diagnosed patients reportedly showed lower baseline TCR diversity. Possible causes of repertoire differences, disease activity or prior therapy, remain undefined. In CD4+ cells, TCR diversity went up significantly by C4D1, but in CD8+ cells it did not.

Noted time point: cycle 4 day 1 (C4D1), after 5 to 7 weeks of nivolumab. Relapse after autologous stem cell transplantation occurred in every patient, and brentuximab vedotin exposure varied. Clones were read by immunoSEQ multiplex PCR, and TCRdb kept only the in-frame ones, dropping some. Of about 90,000 clones listed, 83% are singletons. The specimen comprised peripheral blood mononuclear cells (PBMCs), sampled before the fourth cycle of nivolumab. The TCR was taken from a human donor with classical Hodgkin lymphoma.

The CDR3 loop reads CASSKTSGEQFF. The CDR3 DNA reads as TGTGCCAGCAGTAAAACTAGTGGTGAGCAGTTCTTC. The V gene is TRBV27, the J gene TRBJ2-1; weak D call: TRBD2 (5 bases). The CDR3 is 12 amino acids. The germline V gene encodes CDR1 MNHEY and CDR2 SMNVEV (reference sequence). The V gene lost 5 bases and the J gene lost 9 bases, with 11 bases spanning the gap.